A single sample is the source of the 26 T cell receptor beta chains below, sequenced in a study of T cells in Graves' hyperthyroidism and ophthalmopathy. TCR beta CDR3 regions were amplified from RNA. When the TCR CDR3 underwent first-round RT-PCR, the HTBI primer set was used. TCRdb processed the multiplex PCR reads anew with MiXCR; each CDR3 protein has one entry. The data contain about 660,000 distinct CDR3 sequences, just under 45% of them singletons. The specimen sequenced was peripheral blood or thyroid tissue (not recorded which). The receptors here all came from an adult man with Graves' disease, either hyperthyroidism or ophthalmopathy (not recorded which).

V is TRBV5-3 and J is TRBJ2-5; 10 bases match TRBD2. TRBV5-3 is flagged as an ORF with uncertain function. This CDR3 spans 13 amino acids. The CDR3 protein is CAGSGGLAETQYF. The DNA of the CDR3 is TGTGCTGGCAGCGGGGGACTAGCGGAGACCCAGTACTTC.

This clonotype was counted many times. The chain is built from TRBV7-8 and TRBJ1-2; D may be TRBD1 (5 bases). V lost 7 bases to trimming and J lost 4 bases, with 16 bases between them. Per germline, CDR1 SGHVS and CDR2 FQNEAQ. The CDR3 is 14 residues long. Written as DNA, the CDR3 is TGTGCCAGCACCCTATCGGGACGGATCTATGGCTACACCTTC. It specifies CASTLSGRIYGYTF.

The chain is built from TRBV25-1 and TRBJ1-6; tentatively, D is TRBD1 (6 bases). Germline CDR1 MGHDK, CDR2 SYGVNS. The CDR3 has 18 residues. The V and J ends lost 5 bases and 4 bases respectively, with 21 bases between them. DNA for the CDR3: TGTGCCAGCAGTTCCCTGGGTCGGGGGGCTTTTTATAATTCACCCCTCCACTTT. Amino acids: CASSSLGRGAFYNSPLHF.

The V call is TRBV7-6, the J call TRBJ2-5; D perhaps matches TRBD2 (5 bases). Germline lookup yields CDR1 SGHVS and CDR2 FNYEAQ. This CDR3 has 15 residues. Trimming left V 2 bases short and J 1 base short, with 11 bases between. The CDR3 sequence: CASSLRPGSQETQYF. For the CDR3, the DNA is TGTGCCAGCAGCTTACGCCCGGGGAGCCAAGAGACCCAGTACTTC.

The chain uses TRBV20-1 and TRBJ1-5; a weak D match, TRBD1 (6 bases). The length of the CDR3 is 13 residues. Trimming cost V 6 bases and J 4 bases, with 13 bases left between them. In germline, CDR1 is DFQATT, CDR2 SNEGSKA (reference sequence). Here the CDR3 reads CSAGKQGNQPQHF. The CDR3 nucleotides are TGCAGTGCCGGAAAACAGGGAAATCAGCCCCAGCATTTT.

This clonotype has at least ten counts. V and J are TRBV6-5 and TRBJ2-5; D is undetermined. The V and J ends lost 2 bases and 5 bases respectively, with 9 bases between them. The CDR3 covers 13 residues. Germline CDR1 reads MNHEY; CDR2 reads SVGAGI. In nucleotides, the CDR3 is TGTGCCAGCAGTTACCTCCCTGCGGAGACCCAGTACTTC. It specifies CASSYLPAETQYF.

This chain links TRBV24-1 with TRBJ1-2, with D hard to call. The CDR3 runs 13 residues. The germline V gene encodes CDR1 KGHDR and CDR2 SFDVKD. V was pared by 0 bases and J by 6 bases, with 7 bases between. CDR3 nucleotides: TGTGCCACCAGTGATTTGGCGATTGATGGCTACACCTTC. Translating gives CATSDLAIDGYTF.

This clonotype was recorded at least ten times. The CDR3 nucleotides read TGTGCCAGCAGTGAAGGGGGGGATATGAACACTGAAGCTTTCTTT. As protein: CASSEGGDMNTEAFF. The V call is TRBV2, the J call TRBJ1-1; D possibly corresponds to TRBD1 (5 bases). Germline assignment: CDR1 SNHLY and CDR2 FYNNEI. The CDR3 extends over 15 amino acids. The germline V and J ends were trimmed by 1 base and 0 bases, with 9 bases remaining between them.

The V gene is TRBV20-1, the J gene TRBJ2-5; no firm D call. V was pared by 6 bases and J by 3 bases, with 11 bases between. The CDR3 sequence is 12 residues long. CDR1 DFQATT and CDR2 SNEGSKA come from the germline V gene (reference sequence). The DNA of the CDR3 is TGCAGTGCCCCGACGGAAAAAGAGACCCAGTACTTC. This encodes CSAPTEKETQYF.

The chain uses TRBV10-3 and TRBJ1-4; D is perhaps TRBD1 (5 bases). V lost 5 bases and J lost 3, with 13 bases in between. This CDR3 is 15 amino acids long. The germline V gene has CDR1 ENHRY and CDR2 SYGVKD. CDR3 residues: CAISPRGSANEKLFF. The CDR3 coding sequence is TGTGCCATCAGTCCCCGGGGCTCTGCTAATGAAAAACTGTTTTTT.

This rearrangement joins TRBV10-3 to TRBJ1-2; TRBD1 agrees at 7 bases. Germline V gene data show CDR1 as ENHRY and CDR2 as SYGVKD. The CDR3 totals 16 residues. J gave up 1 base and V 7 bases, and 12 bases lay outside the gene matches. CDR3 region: CAINGDGRDSNYGYTF. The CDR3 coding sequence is TGTGCCATCAACGGGGACGGCCGGGACAGTAACTATGGCTACACCTTC.

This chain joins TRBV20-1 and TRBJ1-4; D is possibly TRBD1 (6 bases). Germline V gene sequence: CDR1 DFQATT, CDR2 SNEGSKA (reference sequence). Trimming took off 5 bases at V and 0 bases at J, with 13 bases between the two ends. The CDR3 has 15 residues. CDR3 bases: TGCAGTGCTTGGGGGGGGGCAGCAACTAATGAAAAACTGTTTTTT. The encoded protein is CSAWGGAATNEKLFF.

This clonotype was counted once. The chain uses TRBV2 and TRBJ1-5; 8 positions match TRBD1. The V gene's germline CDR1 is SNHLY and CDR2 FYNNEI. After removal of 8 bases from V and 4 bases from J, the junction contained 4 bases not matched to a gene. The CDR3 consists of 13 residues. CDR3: CASLGTGNQPQHF. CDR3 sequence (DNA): TGTGCCAGCTTGGGGACAGGAAATCAGCCCCAGCATTTT.

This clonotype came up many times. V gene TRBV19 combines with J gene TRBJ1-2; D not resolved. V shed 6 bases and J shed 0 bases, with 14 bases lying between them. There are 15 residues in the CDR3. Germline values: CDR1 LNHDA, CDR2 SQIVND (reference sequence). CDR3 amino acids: CASRYPGRPNYGYTF. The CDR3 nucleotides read TGTGCCAGTAGATACCCGGGCAGGCCTAACTATGGCTACACCTTC.

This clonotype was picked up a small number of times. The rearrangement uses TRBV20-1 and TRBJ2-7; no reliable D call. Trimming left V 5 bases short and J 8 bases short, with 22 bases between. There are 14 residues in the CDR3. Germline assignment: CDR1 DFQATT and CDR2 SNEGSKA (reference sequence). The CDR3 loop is CSAGSTRMGSKQYF. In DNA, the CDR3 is TGCAGTGCTGGAAGTACCAGGATGGGGTCGAAGCAGTACTTC.

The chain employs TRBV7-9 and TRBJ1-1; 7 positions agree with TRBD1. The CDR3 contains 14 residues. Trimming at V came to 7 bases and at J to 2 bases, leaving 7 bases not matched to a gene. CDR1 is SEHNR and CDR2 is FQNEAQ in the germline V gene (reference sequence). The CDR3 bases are TGTGCCAGCACTTTACAGGGGCCAAACACTGAAGCTTTCTTT. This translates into CASTLQGPNTEAFF.

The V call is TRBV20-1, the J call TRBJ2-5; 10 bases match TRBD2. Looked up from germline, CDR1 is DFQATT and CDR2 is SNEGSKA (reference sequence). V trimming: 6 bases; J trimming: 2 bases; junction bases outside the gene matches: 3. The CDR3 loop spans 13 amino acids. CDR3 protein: CSAPGLAQETQYF. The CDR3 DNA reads TGCAGTGCCCCGGGACTAGCGCAAGAGACCCAGTACTTC.

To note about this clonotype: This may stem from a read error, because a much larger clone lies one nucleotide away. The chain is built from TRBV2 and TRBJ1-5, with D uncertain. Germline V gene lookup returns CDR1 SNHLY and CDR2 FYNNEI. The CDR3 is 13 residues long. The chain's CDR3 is CANSDTFLRPQHF. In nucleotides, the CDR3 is TGTGCCAACAGTGATACGTTCCTTCGGCCCCAGCATTTT.

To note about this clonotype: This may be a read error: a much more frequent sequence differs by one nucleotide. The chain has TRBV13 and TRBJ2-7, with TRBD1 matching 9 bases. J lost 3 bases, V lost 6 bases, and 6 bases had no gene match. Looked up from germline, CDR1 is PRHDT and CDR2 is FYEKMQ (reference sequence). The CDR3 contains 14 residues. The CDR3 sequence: CASSDRTGDYEQYF. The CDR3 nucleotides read TGTGCCAGCAGTGACCGGACAGGGGACTACGAGCAGTACTTC.

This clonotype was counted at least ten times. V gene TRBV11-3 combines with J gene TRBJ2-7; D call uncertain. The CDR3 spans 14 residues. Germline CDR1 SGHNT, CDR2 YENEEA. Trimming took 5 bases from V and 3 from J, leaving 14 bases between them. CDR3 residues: CASSKVAIHYEQYF. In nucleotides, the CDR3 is TGTGCCAGCAGCAAAGTGGCGATACACTACGAGCAGTACTTC.

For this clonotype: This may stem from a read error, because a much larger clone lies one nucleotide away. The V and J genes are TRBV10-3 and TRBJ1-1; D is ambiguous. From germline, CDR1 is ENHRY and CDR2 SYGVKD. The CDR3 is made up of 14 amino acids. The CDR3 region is CAISENGVNAEAFF. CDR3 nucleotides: TGTGCCATCAGTGAGAACGGAGTGAACGCTGAAGCTTTCTTT.

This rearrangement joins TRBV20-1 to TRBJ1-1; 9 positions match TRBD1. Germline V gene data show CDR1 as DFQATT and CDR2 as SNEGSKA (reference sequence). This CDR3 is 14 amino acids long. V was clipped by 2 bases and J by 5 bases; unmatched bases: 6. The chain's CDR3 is CSARSQGALTEAFF. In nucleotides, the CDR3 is TGCAGTGCTAGATCACAGGGGGCTCTAACTGAAGCTTTCTTT.

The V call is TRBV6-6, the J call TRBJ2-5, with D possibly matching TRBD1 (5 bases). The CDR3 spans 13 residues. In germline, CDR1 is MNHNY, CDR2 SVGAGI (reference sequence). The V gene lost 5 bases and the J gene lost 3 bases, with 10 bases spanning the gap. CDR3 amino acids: CASSPQGKETQYF. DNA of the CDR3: TGTGCCAGCAGTCCCCAGGGTAAAGAGACCCAGTACTTC.

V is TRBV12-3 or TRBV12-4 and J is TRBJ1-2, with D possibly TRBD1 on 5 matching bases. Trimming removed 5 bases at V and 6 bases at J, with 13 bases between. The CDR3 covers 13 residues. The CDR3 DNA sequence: TGTGCCAGCAGTGTGGGGGGAGCAGATGGCTACACCTTC. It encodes CASSVGGADGYTF.

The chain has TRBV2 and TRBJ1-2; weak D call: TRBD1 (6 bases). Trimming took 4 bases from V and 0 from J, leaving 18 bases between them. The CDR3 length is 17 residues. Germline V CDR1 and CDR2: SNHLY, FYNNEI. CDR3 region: CASSGPLTGKANYGYTF. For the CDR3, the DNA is TGTGCCAGCAGTGGGCCTTTAACAGGGAAAGCTAACTATGGCTACACCTTC. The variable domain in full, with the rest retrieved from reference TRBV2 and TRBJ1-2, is EPEVTQTPSHQVTQMGQEVILRCVPISNHLYFYWYRQILGQKVEFLVSFYNNEISEKSEIFDDQFSVERPDGSNFTLKIRSTKLEDSAMYFCASSGPLTGKANYGYTFGSGTRLTVV.

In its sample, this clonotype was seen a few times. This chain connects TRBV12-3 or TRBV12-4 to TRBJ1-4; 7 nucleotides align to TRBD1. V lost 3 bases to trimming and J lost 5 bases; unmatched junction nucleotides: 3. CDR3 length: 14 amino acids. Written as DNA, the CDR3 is TGTGCCAGCAGTTTTGTACAGGGGAATGAAAAACTGTTTTTT. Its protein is CASSFVQGNEKLFF.